This T cell receptor (beta chain) derives from a study of T cell changes during pregnancy in multiple sclerosis. The method was immunoSEQ multiplex PCR; TCRdb's version includes in-frame clones alone and lacks a portion of them. The repertoire holds under 60,000 clones, with approximately 94% as singletons. Trimming removed 7 bases from V and 2 bases from J; junction bases left unmatched: 3. CDR1 and CDR2 (germline): SNHLY, FYNNEI. There are 14 residues in the CDR3. The chain couples TRBV2 to TRBJ1-4; TRBD1 matches at 8 bases. Material: CD4+ T cells from peripheral blood mononuclear cells, obtained in the third trimester of pregnancy. The sequence came from a female donor with multiple sclerosis, enrolled in a pregnancy study. The CDR3: CASIRDRTNEKLFF. The CDR3 nucleotides read TGTGCCAGCATTCGGGACAGGACTAATGAAAAACTGTTTTTT.